Listed here are 15 T cell receptor beta chains from one sample, sequenced in a study of blood T cell repertoires in COVID-19. TCRdb's table, derived via immunoSEQ multiplex PCR, lists solely in-frame clones and lacks some. Of roughly 250,000 clones listed, approximately 80% were seen once; the top ten hold roughly 4.2%. The sequenced material came from peripheral blood. All receptors derive from a woman between 35 and 50 years old with active or convalescent COVID-19.

This clone has just a few counts. The J gene is TRBJ1-2, the V gene TRBV12-3 or TRBV12-4, with D possibly being TRBD1 (6 bases). V lost 6 bases to trimming and J lost 1 base, with 9 bases between them. The CDR3 sequence is 13 residues long. Here the CDR3 reads CASSQDSNYGYTF. The CDR3 DNA is TGTGCCAGCAGCCAGGACAGTAACTATGGCTACACCTTC.

This chain uses TRBV5-1 with TRBJ2-5, with 7 bases that match TRBD1. This CDR3 has 13 amino acids. CDR1 is SGHRS, CDR2 YFSETQ, per germline. V lost 4 bases, J lost 5 bases, and 5 bases stayed unmatched. The CDR3 here is CASSRDRAETQYF. In DNA form, the CDR3 reads TGCGCCAGCAGCCGAGACAGGGCTGAGACCCAGTACTTC.

CDR3 sequence: CASSDWNTEAFF. DNA for the CDR3: TGCGCCAGCAGTGACTGGAACACTGAAGCTTTCTTT. The chain joins TRBV10-1 to TRBJ1-1, with no clear D. This CDR3 is 12 amino acids long. Germline values: CDR1 WNHNN, CDR2 SYGVQD (reference sequence). V was shortened by 3 bases and J by 1 base, with 3 bases between the two germline ends.

This clone was detected only a few times. This sequence joins TRBV5-1 and TRBJ1-1; D ambiguous. Trimming shortened V by 4 bases and J by 3 bases, and 10 bases separated the two germline ends. This CDR3 contains 13 residues. Germline values: CDR1 SGHRS, CDR2 YFSETQ. The CDR3 region has the DNA TGCGCCAGCAGCGCCCTGGCGGACACTGAAGCTTTCTTT. Amino acids: CASSALADTEAFF.

This clone has only one observation. The chain links TRBV6-1 to TRBJ1-1; no reliable D call. Germline-derived CDR1 and CDR2 are MNHNS and SASEGT. The CDR3 length is 15 residues. Trimming removed 2 bases at V and 6 bases at J, with 16 bases between. CDR3 protein: CASSESATMGAEAFF. The CDR3 nucleotides read TGTGCCAGCAGTGAATCAGCCACAATGGGAGCTGAAGCTTTCTTT.

The chain employs TRBV3-1 (or the pseudogene TRBV3-2) and TRBJ2-4; D uncertain. This CDR3 has 15 amino acids. Per germline, CDR1 LGHDT and CDR2 YNNKEL (reference sequence). V shed 0 bases and J shed 3 bases, with 9 bases lying between them. The CDR3 reads CASSQETGSKNIQYF. The CDR3, as DNA: TGTGCCAGCAGCCAAGAGACGGGTAGCAAAAACATTCAGTACTTC.

This clone has a handful of counts. The chain is built from TRBV11-3 and TRBJ2-5; 9 nucleotides agree with TRBD2. The CDR3 consists of 15 residues. Germline CDR1 reads SGHNT; CDR2 reads YENEEA. V shed 5 bases and J 5 bases; nucleotides not matched to a gene: 9. The CDR3 loop reads CASSLRGGAQETQYF. In nucleotides, the CDR3 is TGTGCCAGCAGCCTCCGCGGGGGGGCCCAGGAGACCCAGTACTTC.

This clone came up once. The V call is TRBV7-8, the J call TRBJ2-1, with 11 bases lining up with TRBD2. This CDR3 has 16 amino acids. The ends lost 10 bases at V and 0 bases at J; junction bases unmatched: 8. CDR1 is SGHVS, CDR2 FQNEAQ, per germline. The CDR3 reads CATRSTSGSSYNEQFF. In DNA, the CDR3 is TGTGCCACACGGTCAACTAGCGGGAGCTCCTACAATGAGCAGTTCTTC.

The chain employs TRBV10-1 and TRBJ1-2; D might be TRBD1 (6 bases). Germline CDR1 and CDR2: WNHNN and SYGVQD (reference sequence). V dropped 4 bases and J dropped 4 bases, with 19 bases sitting between them. The CDR3 consists of 16 residues. The CDR3 DNA is TGCGCCAGCAGTGTATCACGACAACAGGGCTGCTATGGCTACACCTTC. It translates to CASSVSRQQGCYGYTF.

This clone was seen a handful of times. The chain employs TRBV2 and TRBJ1-1; perhaps TRBD1 as D (6 bases). CDR1 and CDR2 (germline): SNHLY, FYNNEI. The CDR3 is made up of 13 amino acids. V lost 7 bases and J lost 8, with 17 bases in between. As DNA, the CDR3 is TGTGCCAGCACAGGACAGTTACACTTAGAAGCTTTCTTT. This sequence encodes CASTGQLHLEAFF. Full variable domain (rest looked up from reference TRBV2 and TRBJ1-1): EPEVTQTPSHQVTQMGQEVILRCVPISNHLYFYWYRQILGQKVEFLVSFYNNEISEKSEIFDDQFSVERPDGSNFTLKIRSTKLEDSAMYFCASTGQLHLEAFFGQGTRLTVV.

The CDR3 region has the DNA TGTGCCAGCAGTACAGGACAGGGGGCTACGGAGACCCAGTACTTC. Its protein is CASSTGQGATETQYF. The chain joins TRBV6-5 to TRBJ2-5, with 11 bases fitting TRBD1. CDR1 is MNHEY and CDR2 is SVGAGI in the germline V gene. The CDR3 consists of 15 residues. After removal of 5 bases from V and 5 bases from J, the junction contained 7 bases not matched to a gene.

The rearrangement joins TRBV15 to TRBJ1-5, with unresolved D. Germline loops: CDR1 LNHNV, CDR2 YYDKDF (reference sequence). The V gene lost 2 bases and the J gene lost 4 bases, with 15 bases spanning the gap. This CDR3 contains 16 residues. The CDR3 is CATSRFPVPGNQPQHF. The CDR3 nucleotides read TGTGCCACCAGCAGATTCCCAGTGCCAGGTAATCAGCCCCAGCATTTT.

This clone showed up many times. The CDR3 sequence is CASSVEGSAQFF. The CDR3, as DNA: TGTGCCAGCAGCGTAGAAGGAAGCGCGCAGTTCTTC. This chain joins TRBV9 and TRBJ2-1; D is ambiguous. Germline V gene lookup returns CDR1 SGDLS and CDR2 YYNGEE. The CDR3 loop spans 12 amino acids. V was shortened by 0 bases and J by 12 bases, with 10 bases between the two germline ends.

The V call is TRBV19, the J call TRBJ2-2; TRBD2 agrees at 8 bases. The V gene's germline CDR1 is LNHDA and CDR2 SQIVND (reference sequence). This CDR3 is 15 amino acids long. V dropped 6 bases and J dropped 0; count of bases not matched to a gene: 3. The CDR3 region has the DNA TGTGCCAGTAGCAGTAGCGGGGCGAACACCGGGGAGCTGTTTTTT. It is translated as CASSSSGANTGELFF.

The chain carries TRBV5-1 and TRBJ1-4; D might be TRBD1 (6 bases). Germline CDR1 reads SGHRS; CDR2 reads YFSETQ. The V and J ends lost 5 bases and 7 bases respectively, with 18 bases between them. The CDR3 covers 15 residues. The CDR3 DNA reads TGCGCCAGCAGTTTAAACTTCTTAGGGGGTGAAAAACTGTTTTTT. Translated: CASSLNFLGGEKLFF.